Below, 27 T cell receptor beta chains from the same sample are listed, as sequenced in a study of blood T cell repertoires in COVID-19. Using immunoSEQ multiplex PCR, the repertoire was profiled, and TCRdb retains in-frame clones only, with some absent. Of some 98,000 clones listed, 80% are singletons. Sequencing used peripheral blood. The receptors come from a human donor in a cohort sampled during active COVID-19.

The chain recombines TRBV3-1 (or the pseudogene TRBV3-2) with TRBJ2-2, with no clear D. Germline CDR1 and CDR2: LGHDT and YNNKEL (reference sequence). Trimming shortened V by 7 bases and J by 4 bases, and 13 bases separated the two germline ends. This CDR3 is built from 14 residues. CDR3 loop: CASTYSSSTGELFF. Here the CDR3 DNA reads TGTGCCAGCACTTACAGTTCATCCACCGGGGAGCTGTTTTTT.

This clone was seen once. The CDR3 region has the DNA TGCGCCAGCAGCCAAAATCCAGACAGGGCGAGCAATCAGCCCCAGCATTTT. Its protein product is CASSQNPDRASNQPQHF. The V gene is TRBV4-1, the J gene TRBJ1-5, with TRBD1 matching 7 bases. The CDR3 totals 17 residues. With V trimmed by 2 bases and J by 1 base, 8 bases remained unmatched. Looked up from germline, CDR1 is MGHRA and CDR2 is YSYEKL.

The rearrangement joins TRBV21-1 to TRBJ2-7; the D call of TRBD1 is as the table states it, not checked on the DNA. TRBV21-1 is a pseudogene locus. This CDR3 has 13 residues. The CDR3 region is CASSKNRTFEQYF. Written as DNA, the CDR3 is TGTGCCAGCAGCAAAAACAGAACATTCGAGCAGTACTTC.

This clone has just a few counts. This chain uses TRBV18 with TRBJ1-5, with D uncertain. The CDR3 contains 14 residues. CDR1 and CDR2 (germline): KGHSH, LQKENI. V shed 5 bases and J shed 6 bases, with 14 bases lying between them. CDR3 region: CASSAGILGQPQHF. CDR3 sequence (DNA): TGTGCCAGCTCAGCCGGGATACTCGGTCAGCCCCAGCATTTT. The full variable domain, rest sourced from reference TRBV18 and TRBJ1-5, is NAGVMQNPRHLVRRRGQEARLRCSPMKGHSHVYWYRQLPEEGLKFMVYLQKENIIDESGMPKERFSAEFPKEGPSILRIQQVVRGDSAAYFCASSAGILGQPQHFGDGTRLSIL.

The chain combines TRBV5-4 with TRBJ2-5; D is possibly TRBD1 (5 bases). The CDR3 totals 13 residues. V was trimmed by 4 bases and J by 5 bases, leaving 12 bases between them. The germline V gene has CDR1 SGHNT and CDR2 YYREEE (reference sequence). DNA of the CDR3: TGTGCCAGCAGCCAAGGGGCTCGGGAGACCCAGTACTTC. It yields the protein CASSQGARETQYF. Based on the CDR3 plus reference TRBV5-4 and TRBJ2-5, the full variable domain is ETGVTQSPTHLIKTRGQQVTLRCSSQSGHNTVSWYQQALGQGPQFIFQYYREEENGRGNFPPRFSGLQFPNYSSELNVNALELDDSALYLCASSQGARETQYFGPGTRLLVL.

V usage is TRBV7-2 and J usage is TRBJ2-7; 7 bases map to TRBD2. Per the germline V gene, CDR1 is SGHTA and CDR2 is FQGNSA. Germline trimming cut 1 base from V and 0 bases from J; bases unmatched to any gene: 3. This CDR3 contains 15 residues. The CDR3 loop is CASSLGSGGSYEQYF. The CDR3 nucleotides are TGTGCCAGCAGCTTAGGGTCGGGAGGCTCCTACGAGCAGTACTTC.

The rearrangement uses TRBV4-2 and TRBJ2-7, with TRBD1 matching 8 bases. The length of the CDR3 is 16 residues. J lost 7 bases, V lost 5 bases, and 16 bases had no gene match. The germline CDR1 and CDR2 sequences are LGHNA and YNFKEQ. CDR3: CASSTQGAGALGEQYF. CDR3 nucleotide sequence: TGTGCCAGCAGCACCCAGGGGGCAGGGGCTTTGGGGGAGCAGTACTTC.

The chain joins TRBV6-6 to TRBJ1-2, with TRBD1 as a possible D gene (6 bases). This CDR3 has 13 residues. V was clipped by 5 bases and J by 0 bases, with 7 bases between them. Germline V gene sequence: CDR1 MNHNY, CDR2 SVGAGI (reference sequence). The chain's CDR3 is CASSGQSNYGYTF. The CDR3 nucleotides read TGTGCCAGCAGTGGACAGTCTAACTATGGCTACACCTTC.

The chain links TRBV5-1 to TRBJ2-5; 7 positions match TRBD1. The germline gives CDR1 SGHRS, CDR2 YFSETQ. CDR3 length: 13 amino acids. The J segment lost 5 bases and the V segment lost 8 bases, leaving 9 bases of the junction unmatched. CDR3 loop: CASRRGGAETQYF. DNA for the CDR3: TGCGCCAGTAGAAGAGGGGGCGCTGAGACCCAGTACTTC.

V and J are TRBV28 and TRBJ2-7, with 7 bases lining up with TRBD2. Germline V CDR1 and CDR2: MDHEN, SYDVKM. V dropped 6 bases and J dropped 2; count of bases not matched to a gene: 13. The length of the CDR3 is 16 residues. The chain's CDR3 is CASRFAAASGTYEQYF. The CDR3 coding sequence is TGTGCCAGCAGGTTTGCCGCTGCTAGCGGAACCTACGAGCAGTACTTC.

This clone was found a few times. This chain joins TRBV5-1 and TRBJ2-7; 7 nucleotides line up with TRBD2. The CDR3 has 15 residues. From germline, CDR1 is SGHRS and CDR2 YFSETQ. Trimming removed 0 bases from V and 5 bases from J; junction bases left unmatched: 8. In DNA form, the CDR3 reads TGCGCCAGCAGCTTGGCTGGCGGGAGTGGGAACGAGCAGTACTTC. This codes for CASSLAGGSGNEQYF.

The chain combines TRBV7-8 with TRBJ2-7, with TRBD2 matching 14 bases. Trimming took 1 base from V and 6 from J; bases not matched to a gene: 2. Germline V lookup: CDR1 SGHVS, CDR2 FQNEAQ. The CDR3 covers 15 residues. The CDR3 reads CASSLVGTSGSEQYF. The CDR3 DNA sequence: TGTGCCAGCAGCTTAGTCGGGACTAGCGGGAGCGAGCAGTACTTC.

The chain combines TRBV7-2 with TRBJ1-1, with D uncertain. Deletions cut 6 bases from V and 0 bases from J, with 11 bases between. The CDR3 has 14 amino acids. The germline V gene encodes CDR1 SGHTA and CDR2 FQGNSA. The CDR3 DNA sequence: TGTGCCAGCAGAAGAGTTGCACTGAACACTGAAGCTTTCTTT. Translated, it gives CASRRVALNTEAFF.

The genes are TRBV7-9 and TRBJ2-7; 13 bases align to TRBD2. In germline, CDR1 is SEHNR, CDR2 FQNEAQ (reference sequence). CDR3 length equals 17 residues. J lost 3 bases, V lost 4 bases, and 9 bases had no gene match. The CDR3 DNA reads TGTGCCAGCAGCTCCGGACTAGCGGGAGTGAGGGGCTACGAGCAGTACTTC. This codes for CASSSGLAGVRGYEQYF.

This clone occurred a few times. The J gene is TRBJ2-5, the V gene TRBV5-4; 11 bases agree with TRBD2. This CDR3 region has 15 residues. Germline CDR1 and CDR2: SGHNT and YYREEE (reference sequence). The V and J ends lost 0 bases and 5 bases, in that order; junction bases with no gene match: 3. The CDR3 here is CASSLETSGTETQYF. In DNA form, the CDR3 reads TGTGCCAGCAGCTTGGAGACTAGCGGGACTGAGACCCAGTACTTC.

The chain uses TRBV12-3 or TRBV12-4 and TRBJ2-5; D gene ambiguous. The CDR3 spans 13 residues. V was pared by 6 bases and J by 5 bases, with 13 bases between. The CDR3 DNA reads TGTGCCAGCAGCATGAGTCCCCGGGAGACCCAGTACTTC. This translates into CASSMSPRETQYF.

Only a few counts were recorded for this clone. The V gene is TRBV3-1 (or the pseudogene TRBV3-2), the J gene TRBJ1-1; a possible D gene is TRBD1 (5 bases). The V gene lost 2 bases and the J gene lost 8 bases, with 15 bases spanning the gap. Germline V gives CDR1 LGHDT, CDR2 YNNKEL (reference sequence). The CDR3 totals 14 residues. CDR3 coding DNA: TGTGCCAGCAGCCAATCCGAAGGGGATCGGGAAGCTTTCTTT. Its translation is CASSQSEGDREAFF.

V is TRBV28 and J is TRBJ1-2; 9 nucleotides line up with TRBD1. Trimming cost V 6 bases and J 4 bases; bases outside gene matches: 3. CDR3 length equals 13 residues. Germline CDR1 and CDR2: MDHEN and SYDVKM. This CDR3 is CASRETGGYGYTF. CDR3 nucleotides: TGTGCCAGCAGGGAGACAGGGGGCTATGGCTACACCTTC.

This clone was seen a handful of times. The chain joins TRBV10-3 to TRBJ1-5; D perhaps matches TRBD1 (5 bases). Germline CDR1 and CDR2: ENHRY and SYGVKD. The CDR3 runs 13 residues. Trimming removed 0 bases at V and 9 bases at J, with 9 bases between. The CDR3 spells CAISESGQGPQHF. The CDR3 DNA reads as TGTGCCATCAGTGAGTCGGGGCAGGGGCCCCAGCATTTT.

This clone has only a few counts. This chain connects TRBV6-5 to TRBJ2-7, with TRBD1 matching over 7 bases. The CDR3 loop spans 15 amino acids. Germline V lookup: CDR1 MNHEY, CDR2 SVGAGI. V shed 0 bases and J 3 bases; nucleotides not matched to a gene: 5. The CDR3 DNA reads TGTGCCAGCAGTTACTCGGGGGACAGATACTACGAGCAGTACTTC. Translation: CASSYSGDRYYEQYF.

The chain recombines TRBV5-4 with TRBJ1-3; 9 positions match TRBD1. CDR1 SGHNT and CDR2 YYREEE come from the germline V gene (reference sequence). CDR3 length: 13 amino acids. V was pared by 4 bases and J by 7 bases, with 3 bases of the junction left unmatched. As DNA, the CDR3 is TGTGCCAGCAGCCCAGACAGGGGGAACACCATATATTTT. Its protein product is CASSPDRGNTIYF.

The rearrangement links TRBV28 to TRBJ2-5, with 10 bases lining up with TRBD1. J was trimmed by 5 bases and V by 4 bases; bases with no gene match: 7. Germline V lookup: CDR1 MDHEN, CDR2 SYDVKM. The CDR3 contains 15 residues. For the CDR3, the DNA is TGTGCCAGCAGTTCCCGCGGGACAGGGGCGGAGACCCAGTACTTC. Amino acid sequence: CASSSRGTGAETQYF.

In its sample, this clone was seen once. V usage is TRBV11-2 and J usage is TRBJ2-7, with TRBD2 matching 10 bases. The CDR3 runs 17 residues. J gave up 5 bases and V 1 base, and 11 bases lay outside the gene matches. The V gene's germline CDR1 is SGHAT and CDR2 FQNNGV. In DNA, the CDR3 is TGTGCCAGCAGCTTAGGGCTAGCGGGAGTTTCGTCCCACGAGCAGTACTTC. Protein: CASSLGLAGVSSHEQYF.

The rearrangement links TRBV18 to TRBJ1-2; 7 bases align to TRBD1. Trimming cost V 5 bases and J 6 bases; bases outside gene matches: 9. The CDR3 totals 14 residues. CDR1 KGHSH and CDR2 LQKENI come from the germline V gene. CDR3 nucleotide sequence: TGTGCCAGCTCAATAAGGACAGGCGCGGATGGCTACACCTTC. Amino acid sequence: CASSIRTGADGYTF.

This clone was seen only once. This chain connects TRBV6-6 to TRBJ1-1, with TRBD1 identical over 7 bases. Trimming at V came to 6 bases and at J to 1 base, leaving 2 bases not matched to a gene. The CDR3 is 13 residues long. CDR1 is MNHNY, CDR2 SVGAGI, per germline (reference sequence). The CDR3 coding sequence is TGTGCCAGCAGACGACAGGGGAACACTGAAGCTTTCTTT. Translating gives CASRRQGNTEAFF.

The CDR3 sequence: CASQDRESTEAFF. For the CDR3, the DNA is TGTGCCAGCCAAGACAGGGAGAGCACTGAAGCTTTCTTT. This chain connects TRBV6-6 to TRBJ1-1; 7 nucleotides match TRBD1. The CDR3 is 13 residues long. V dropped 8 bases and J dropped 4; count of bases not matched to a gene: 7. The germline V gene has CDR1 MNHNY and CDR2 SVGAGI (reference sequence).

This clone was counted only a few times. This chain connects TRBV30 to TRBJ1-4; possibly TRBD1 for D (5 bases). The CDR3 is made up of 13 amino acids. V lost 4 bases to trimming and J lost 4 bases, with 10 bases between them. Germline lookup yields CDR1 GTSNPN and CDR2 SVGIG (reference sequence). DNA for the CDR3: TGTGCCTGGACCCCAGGGTATAATGAAAAACTGTTTTTT. Translated: CAWTPGYNEKLFF.